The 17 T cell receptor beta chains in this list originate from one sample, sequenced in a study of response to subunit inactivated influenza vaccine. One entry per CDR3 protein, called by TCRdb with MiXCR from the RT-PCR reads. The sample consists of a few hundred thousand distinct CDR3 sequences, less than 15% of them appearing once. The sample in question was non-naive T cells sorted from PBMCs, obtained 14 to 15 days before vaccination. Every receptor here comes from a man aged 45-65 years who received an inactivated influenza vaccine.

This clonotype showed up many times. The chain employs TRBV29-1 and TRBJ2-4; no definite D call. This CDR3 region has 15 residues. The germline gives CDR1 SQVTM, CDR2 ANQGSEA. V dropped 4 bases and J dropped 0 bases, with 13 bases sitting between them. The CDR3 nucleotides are TGCAGCGTTGGGACCAATGAAATAGCCAAAAACATTCAGTACTTC. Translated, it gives CSVGTNEIAKNIQYF.

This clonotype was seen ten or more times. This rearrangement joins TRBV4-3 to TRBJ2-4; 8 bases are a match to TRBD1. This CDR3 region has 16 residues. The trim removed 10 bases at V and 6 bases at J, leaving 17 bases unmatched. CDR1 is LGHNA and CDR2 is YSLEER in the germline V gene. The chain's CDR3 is CAIQGVILREGNIQYF. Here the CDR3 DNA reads TGCGCCATACAGGGGGTCATCCTTCGGGAAGGAAACATTCAGTACTTC.

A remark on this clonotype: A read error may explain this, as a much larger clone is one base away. CDR3 nucleotides: TGTGCCAGCAGCTTGAACAGGGACCAAGAGACCCAGTACTTC. This codes for CASSLNRDQETQYF. The J gene is TRBJ2-5, the V gene TRBV7-9, with D tentatively TRBD1 (6 bases). The length of the CDR3 is 14 residues. Trimming pared 3 bases from V and 0 bases from J, leaving 8 bases between. The germline V gene has CDR1 SEHNR and CDR2 FQNEAQ (reference sequence).

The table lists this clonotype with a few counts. This chain's CDR3 is CSVVGGSTEAFF. The CDR3, as DNA: TGCAGCGTTGTCGGGGGCAGCACTGAAGCTTTCTTT. The V gene is TRBV29-1, the J gene TRBJ1-1; D might be TRBD1 (6 bases). Germline V lookup: CDR1 SQVTM, CDR2 ANQGSEA. The germline V and J ends were trimmed by 4 bases and 4 bases, with 10 bases remaining between them. The CDR3 extends over 12 amino acids.

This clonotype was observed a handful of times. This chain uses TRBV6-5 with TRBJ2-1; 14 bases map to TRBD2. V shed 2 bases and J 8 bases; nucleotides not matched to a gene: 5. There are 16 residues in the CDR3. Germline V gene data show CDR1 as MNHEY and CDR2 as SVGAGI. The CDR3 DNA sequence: TGTGCCAGCAGTTACCAGACTAGCGGGAGGGCGGATGAGCAGTTCTTC. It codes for CASSYQTSGRADEQFF.

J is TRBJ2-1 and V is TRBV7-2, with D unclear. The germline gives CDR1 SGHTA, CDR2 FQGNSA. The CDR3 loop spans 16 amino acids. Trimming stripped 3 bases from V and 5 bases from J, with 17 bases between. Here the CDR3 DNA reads TGTGCCAGCAGCTTTTTTCGTGGGCGGCGAAACAATGAGCAGTTCTTC. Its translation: CASSFFRGRRNNEQFF.

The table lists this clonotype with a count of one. The CDR3 sequence is CASSPRGGGGVSVEQFF. Written as DNA, the CDR3 is TGTGCCAGCAGCCCTAGAGGGGGGGGCGGGGTATCCGTTGAGCAGTTCTTC. V usage is TRBV11-3 and J usage is TRBJ2-1, with D possibly TRBD2 on 7 matching bases. Germline CDR1 is SGHNT and CDR2 is YENEEA. The germline V and J ends were trimmed by 5 bases and 9 bases, with 26 bases remaining between them. This CDR3 is 17 amino acids long.

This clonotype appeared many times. Written as DNA, the CDR3 is TGTGCCAGCAGTTTATTGGACAGGGGGCCTGGAAACACCATATATTTT. This encodes CASSLLDRGPGNTIYF. The V call is TRBV12-3 or TRBV12-4, the J call TRBJ1-3, with 11 bases lining up with TRBD1. The CDR3 is 16 residues long. Losses at the gene ends were 2 bases for V and 2 bases for J; bases not matched to a gene: 2.

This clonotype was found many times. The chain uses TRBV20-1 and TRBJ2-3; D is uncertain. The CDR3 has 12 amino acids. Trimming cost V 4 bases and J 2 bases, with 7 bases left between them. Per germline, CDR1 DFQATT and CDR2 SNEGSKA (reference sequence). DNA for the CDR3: TGCAGTGCTATCCCCGTCACAGATACGCAGTATTTT. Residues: CSAIPVTDTQYF.

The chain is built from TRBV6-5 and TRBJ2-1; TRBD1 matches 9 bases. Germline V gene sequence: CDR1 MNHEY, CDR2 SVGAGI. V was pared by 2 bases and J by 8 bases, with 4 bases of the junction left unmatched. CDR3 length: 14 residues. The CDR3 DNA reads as TGTGCCAGCAGTTACGGGGACAGGGTTTATGAGCAGTTCTTC. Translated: CASSYGDRVYEQFF.

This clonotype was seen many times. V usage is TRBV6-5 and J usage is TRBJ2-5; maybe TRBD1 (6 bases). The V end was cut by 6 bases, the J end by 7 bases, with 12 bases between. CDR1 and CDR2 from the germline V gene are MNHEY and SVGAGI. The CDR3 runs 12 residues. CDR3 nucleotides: TGTGCCAGCAGCCCACCACAGGGGACCCAGTACTTC. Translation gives CASSPPQGTQYF.

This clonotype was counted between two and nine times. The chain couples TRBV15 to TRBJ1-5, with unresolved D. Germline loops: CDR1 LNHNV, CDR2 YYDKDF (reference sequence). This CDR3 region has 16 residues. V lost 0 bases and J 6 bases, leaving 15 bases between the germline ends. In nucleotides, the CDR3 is TGTGCCACCAGCAGAGATTCCGAGGGTTTGGGTCAGCCCCAGCATTTT. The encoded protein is CATSRDSEGLGQPQHF.

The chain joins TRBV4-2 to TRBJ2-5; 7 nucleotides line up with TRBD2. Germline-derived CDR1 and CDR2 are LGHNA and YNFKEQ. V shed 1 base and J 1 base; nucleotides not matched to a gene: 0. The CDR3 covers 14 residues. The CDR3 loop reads CASSQAGGQETQYF. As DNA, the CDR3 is TGTGCCAGCAGCCAAGCGGGGGGCCAAGAGACCCAGTACTTC.

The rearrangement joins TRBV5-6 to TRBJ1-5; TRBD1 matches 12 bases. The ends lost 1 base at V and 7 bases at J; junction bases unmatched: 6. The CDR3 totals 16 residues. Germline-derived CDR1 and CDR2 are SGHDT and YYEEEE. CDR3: CASSLRGTGGAQPQHF. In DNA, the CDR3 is TGTGCCAGCAGCTTGAGGGGGACAGGGGGCGCCCAGCCCCAGCATTTT. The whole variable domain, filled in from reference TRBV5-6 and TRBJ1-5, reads DAGVTQSPTHLIKTRGQQVTLRCSPKSGHDTVSWYQQALGQGPQFIFQYYEEEERQRGNFPDRFSGHQFPNYSSELNVNALLLGDSALYLCASSLRGTGGAQPQHFGDGTRLSIL.

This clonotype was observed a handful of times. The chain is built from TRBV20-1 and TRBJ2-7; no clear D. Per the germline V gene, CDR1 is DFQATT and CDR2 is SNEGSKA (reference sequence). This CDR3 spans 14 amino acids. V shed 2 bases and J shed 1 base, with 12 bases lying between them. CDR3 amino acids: CSARPTDRSYEQYF. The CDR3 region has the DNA TGCAGTGCTAGACCGACGGATAGGTCCTACGAGCAGTACTTC.

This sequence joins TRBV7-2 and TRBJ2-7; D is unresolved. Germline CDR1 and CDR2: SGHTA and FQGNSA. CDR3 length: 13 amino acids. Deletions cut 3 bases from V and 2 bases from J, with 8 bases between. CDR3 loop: CASSLAGTYEQYF. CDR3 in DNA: TGTGCCAGCAGCTTGGCAGGTACCTACGAGCAGTACTTC.

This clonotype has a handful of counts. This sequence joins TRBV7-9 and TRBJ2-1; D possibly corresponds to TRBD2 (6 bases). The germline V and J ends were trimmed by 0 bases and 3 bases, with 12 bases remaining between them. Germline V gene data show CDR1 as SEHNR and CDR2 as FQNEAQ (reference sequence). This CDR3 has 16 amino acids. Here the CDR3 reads CASSLAEGGDYNEQFF. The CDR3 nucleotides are TGTGCCAGCAGCTTAGCGGAGGGAGGAGACTACAATGAGCAGTTCTTC.